Following are 11 T cell receptor beta chains from one sample sequenced in a study of CD8+ T cells in alopecia areata. The sequencing template was cDNA reverse transcribed from extracted RNA. TCRdb's table, derived via immunoSEQ multiplex PCR, lists solely in-frame clones and lacks some. The sample has 180,000 or so clones; approximately 65% are singletons. The starting material was CD8+ T cells sorted from blood, obtained at week 0. The receptors shown here come from a human donor with alopecia areata.

CDR3 sequence: CAWSTTTGWTEAFF. CDR3 DNA: TGTGCCTGGAGTACCACAACGGGGTGGACTGAAGCTTTCTTT. The chain links TRBV30 to TRBJ1-1; D not certain. Per the germline V gene, CDR1 is GTSNPN and CDR2 is SVGIG (reference sequence). The CDR3 sequence is 14 residues long. V was clipped by 2 bases and J by 5 bases, with 15 bases between them. The complete variable domain, with remaining parts taken from reference TRBV30 and TRBJ1-1, reads SQTIHQWPATLVQPVGSPLSLECTVEGTSNPNLYWYRQAAGRGLQLLFYSVGIGQISSEVPQNLSASRPQDRQFILSSKKLLLSDSGFYLCAWSTTTGWTEAFFGQGTRLTVV.

The count of this clone is one. V and J are TRBV9 and TRBJ2-3; the D gene could be TRBD1 or TRBD2 (6 bases each). V shed 2 bases and J shed 1 base, with 11 bases lying between them. Germline V CDR1 and CDR2: SGDLS, YYNGEE. The CDR3 totals 15 residues. The CDR3 protein is CASSVHGGGTDTQYF. The DNA of the CDR3 is TGTGCCAGCAGCGTTCACGGGGGCGGCACAGATACGCAGTATTTT.

The V call is TRBV30, the J call TRBJ2-1; no firm D call. V lost 1 base and J lost 6, with 7 bases in between. From germline, CDR1 is GTSNPN and CDR2 SVGIG (reference sequence). This CDR3 is 12 amino acids long. CDR3 nucleotide sequence: TGTGCCTGGAGTGAGGAGTTCAATGAGCAGTTCTTC. Translation: CAWSEEFNEQFF.

The V call is TRBV30, the J call TRBJ2-2; no firm D call. V lost 3 bases and J 5 bases, leaving 7 bases between the germline ends. In germline, CDR1 is GTSNPN, CDR2 SVGIG (reference sequence). The CDR3 sequence is 12 residues long. CDR3 sequence reads: CAWRGWTGELFF. In nucleotides, the CDR3 is TGTGCCTGGAGGGGGTGGACCGGGGAGCTGTTTTTT.

The chain is built from TRBV25-1 and TRBJ1-4, with D tentatively TRBD1 (6 bases). From germline, CDR1 is MGHDK and CDR2 SYGVNS. V gave up 5 bases and J gave up 8 bases, with 9 bases separating them. The CDR3 is 12 residues long. The CDR3 DNA reads as TGTGCCAGCAGTTGGGGGCGGGAAAAACTGTTTTTT. Its translation is CASSWGREKLFF.

The gene calls are TRBV6-6 and TRBJ1-6; D gene uncertain. Germline CDR1 is MNHNY and CDR2 is SVGAGI (reference sequence). This CDR3 is built from 14 residues. Trimming shortened V by 2 bases and J by 9 bases, and 11 bases separated the two germline ends. In DNA form, the CDR3 reads TGTGCCAGCAGTTACCTACTGCCGGGTTCACCCCTCCACTTT. Protein: CASSYLLPGSPLHF.

The rearrangement uses TRBV29-1 and TRBJ2-3, with 8 bases identical to TRBD1. This CDR3 is 12 amino acids long. The junction had 1 base not matched to a gene; V was cut back by 7 bases and J by 1 base. Germline loops: CDR1 SQVTM, CDR2 ANQGSEA. Here the CDR3 reads CSATGGTDTQYF. The CDR3 DNA reads TGCAGCGCGACAGGGGGCACAGATACGCAGTATTTT.

V gene TRBV2 combines with J gene TRBJ1-5, with TRBD1 as a possible D gene (6 bases). The CDR3 sequence is 14 residues long. V was pared by 7 bases and J by 3 bases, with 13 bases between. Germline V gene data show CDR1 as SNHLY and CDR2 as FYNNEI. CDR3 in DNA: TGTGCCAGCAACCCGGGACAAACCAATCAGCCCCAGCATTTT. Residues: CASNPGQTNQPQHF.

This sequence joins TRBV5-1 and TRBJ2-7; TRBD1 agrees at 7 bases. The V gene end was trimmed by 2 bases and the J gene end by 5 bases; junction bases not matched to a gene: 4. This CDR3 is built from 13 residues. In germline, CDR1 is SGHRS, CDR2 YFSETQ. CDR3 nucleotides: TGCGCCAGCAGCTTCACAGGGGTCCACGAGCAGTACTTC. It codes for CASSFTGVHEQYF.

This rearrangement joins TRBV5-6 to TRBJ1-2; D is possibly TRBD1 (5 bases). The germline gives CDR1 SGHDT, CDR2 YYEEEE. Trimming took 4 bases from V and 5 from J, leaving 12 bases between them. The length of the CDR3 is 13 residues. CDR3 sequence: CASSPGTSYGYTF. In DNA, the CDR3 is TGTGCCAGCAGCCCCGGGACGAGTTATGGCTACACCTTC.

This clone showed up just a few times. The chain has TRBV5-1 and TRBJ2-5; 10 bases are a match to TRBD1. V lost 4 bases to trimming and J lost 11 bases; unmatched junction nucleotides: 8. Per the germline V gene, CDR1 is SGHRS and CDR2 is YFSETQ. CDR3 size: 13 residues. CDR3 residues: CASSPGTGEEQYF. The CDR3 DNA reads TGCGCCAGCAGCCCGGGGACAGGGGAAGAGCAGTACTTC.